This T cell receptor beta chain was found in a study of OX40 agonist ivuxolimab in advanced cancers. Broadly, across the study: Ivuxolimab was a fully human IgG2 agonistic monoclonal antibody targeting the costimulatory receptor OX40 (CD134). Intravenous ivuxolimab was administered to patients every 2 weeks at six dose levels: 0.01, 0.1, 0.3, 1.5, 3 and 10 mg/kg. Of the 50 to 55 patients in dose escalation, some 19 had hepatocellular carcinoma, around 15 had melanoma, 9 had renal cell carcinoma and 9 had head and neck cancer. The dose-escalation cohort was about 86% male with a mean age of approximately 60 years, ranging from roughly 23 to 90. Prior anti-PD-1, anti-PD-L1 or anti-CTLA-4 therapy was permitted, and 30% to 45% of dose-escalation patients had received checkpoint inhibitors. Partial responses occurred in three dose-escalation patients: two with cutaneous melanoma and one with hepatocellular carcinoma. Peripheral TCRbeta sequencing was intended to test whether TCR sequence diversity was altered and clonal T-cell expansion was caused by ivuxolimab. The paper reports the monotherapy dose-escalation portion (N of about 47 patients) of the phase I ivuxolimab trial.

The trial excluded patients who had a history of autoimmune disease or who were on systemic immunosuppression. In every dose cohort, peripheral blood was drawn for TCR sequencing at baseline, cycle 4 day 1, and cycle 7 day 1. The samples were drawn from a first-in-human, open-label, multicenter phase I dose-escalation trial of ivuxolimab. Adults with locally advanced or metastatic head and neck squamous cell, hepatocellular, melanoma or renal cell carcinoma were enrolled in the trial. CD4+ and CD8+ T cells were sorted separately from peripheral blood before TCR sequencing. Genomic DNA was extracted from sorted cells for sequencing of the TCRbeta CDR3 region. The immunoSEQ Assay was used for sequencing of TCRbeta CDR3 regions. Entries here come from immuneACCESS through TCRdb and include only in-frame sequences with V and J called. Some clones fail to appear in such tables; in the studies checked, an unresolved V gene covers under half of the shortfall, and the cause of the remainder is unknown. For this sample there are about 58,000 clones; about 81% appear just once. Together, the top ten hold roughly 0.68% of the sample.

In regard to this clone: Its antigen remains undetermined. No much larger clone exists at a distance of one base, and base qualities are not known.

What the research found in general, with its limitations: Antigen specificity was not determined for the clonally expanded peripheral T cells. At doses from 0.1 to 3.0 mg/kg, clonal expansion was seen in both CD4+ and CD8+ blood T cells between baseline and week 6. Low levels of normalized T-cell clonal expansion were also seen in some nonresponding patients. After ivuxolimab, expanded clones were on average more numerous among CD8+ T cells than among CD4+ T cells. Partial responders in the 0.1-3.0 mg/kg groups had among the lowest normalized peripheral clonal expansion, especially among CD8+ T cells.

Material: CD4+ or CD8+ T cells sorted from blood, obtained in a trial of the OX40 agonist ivuxolimab. This TCR came from an adult with an advanced solid tumor such as melanoma, head and neck, liver or kidney cancer.

The nucleotide sequence is given as TGTGCCAGCGGGGGGATAGGGTCAGATACGCAGTATTTT. This translates into CASGGIGSDTQYF. The chain is encoded by TRBV2 joined to TRBJ2-3; tentative D gene TRBD2, with 6 bases matching. V gives up 8 bases and J gives up 4 bases, and the segment between their germline ends measures 13 bases. CDR1 SNHLY and CDR2 FYNNEI are derived from the germline V gene. The CDR3, from cysteine to phenylalanine, totals 13 residues. This entry keeps only the CDR3 DNA: 39 bases, framed from base 1.